This T cell receptor (beta chain) was captured in a study of T cells in Graves' hyperthyroidism and ophthalmopathy. The TCR beta CDR3 regions underwent amplification using RNA transcripts as the source. TCR CDR3 underwent first-round RT-PCR with the HTBI primer set. TCRdb redid the calling of the multiplex PCR reads with MiXCR, one entry per CDR3 protein. This table has 350,000 to 400,000 distinct CDR3 sequences, approximately 19% appearing once. This clonotype was recorded many times. PBMCs came from around 9.7 ml fresh peripheral blood. The CDR3 is made up of 15 amino acids. The V end lost 0 bases, the J end lost 0 bases, and 8 bases lay between the germline ends. In germline, CDR1 is SGHAT, CDR2 FQNNGV.

This rearrangement joins TRBV11-2 to TRBJ1-2, with D maybe TRBD1 (6 bases). The clonotype was recovered from a woman aged 18-35 years with Graves' hyperthyroidism. The sequencing sample was made of blood. The chain's CDR3 is CASSLEGASNYGYTF. The CDR3 DNA reads as TGTGCCAGCAGCTTAGAGGGGGCTTCTAACTATGGCTACACCTTC. Full variable domain (rest looked up from reference TRBV11-2 and TRBJ1-2): EAGVAQSPRYKIIEKRQSVAFWCNPISGHATLYWYQQILGQGPKLLIQFQNNGVVDDSQLPKDRFSAERLKGVDSTLKIQPAKLEDSAVYLCASSLEGASNYGYTFGSGTRLTVV.